The 9 T cell receptor beta chains below were found in one sample sequenced in a study of blood T cell repertoires in COVID-19. Measured with immunoSEQ multiplex PCR; TCRdb has only the in-frame clones, and not every one. The sample yields 200,000 to 250,000 clones, about 90% seen once. Sequencing used PBMCs or T cells enriched from blood (not recorded which). The receptors shown here come from a woman between 50 and 59 years old with acute COVID-19.

This chain uses TRBV30 with TRBJ1-2; possible D gene TRBD1, 5 bases. Trimming took off 2 bases at V and 4 bases at J, with 8 bases between the two ends. The CDR3 has 12 amino acids. Germline-derived CDR1 and CDR2 are GTSNPN and SVGIG (reference sequence). The CDR3 here is CAWSQGSYGYTF. Written as DNA, the CDR3 is TGTGCCTGGAGTCAGGGTTCCTATGGCTACACCTTC.

The J gene is TRBJ2-1, the V gene TRBV27; 7 bases are shared with TRBD2. V was clipped by 1 base and J by 4 bases; unmatched bases: 4. This CDR3 comprises 15 residues. Germline CDR1 is MNHEY and CDR2 is SMNVEV (reference sequence). The CDR3 sequence: CASSLLAGEYNEQFF. The CDR3 nucleotides are TGTGCCAGCAGTTTATTGGCGGGAGAGTACAATGAGCAGTTCTTC.

The CDR3 loop reads CASSYPDRSDSPLHF. The CDR3 DNA follows: TGTGCCAGCAGTTACCCGGACAGGTCGGATTCACCCCTCCACTTT. The chain couples TRBV6-5 to TRBJ1-6, with 7 bases aligning to TRBD1. CDR1 and CDR2 from the germline V gene are MNHEY and SVGAGI. After removal of 2 bases from V and 8 bases from J, the junction contained 6 bases not matched to a gene. This CDR3 is built from 15 residues.

CDR3 amino acids: CASSSPVNRGHSYEQYF. The CDR3 nucleotides read TGTGCCAGTAGTTCCCCAGTCAACCGCGGACACTCCTACGAGCAGTACTTC. The rearrangement uses TRBV19 and TRBJ2-7; tentative D call: TRBD1 (5 bases). This CDR3 comprises 17 residues. Germline lookup yields CDR1 LNHDA and CDR2 SQIVND (reference sequence). Trimming took off 5 bases at V and 0 bases at J, with 20 bases between the two ends.

The V and J genes are TRBV6-2 or TRBV6-3 and TRBJ2-7; D may be TRBD1 (6 bases). The germline CDR1 and CDR2 sequences are MNHEY and SVGEGT. V lost 1 base, J lost 3 bases, and 13 bases lay in between. This CDR3 spans 15 amino acids. The CDR3 DNA sequence: TGTGCCAGCAGTTACTGGACAGTAGGAATCTACGAGCAGTACTTC. It yields the protein CASSYWTVGIYEQYF.

The rearrangement joins TRBV29-1 to TRBJ1-1, with D possibly matching TRBD1 (6 bases). Germline V gene data show CDR1 as SQVTM and CDR2 as ANQGSEA. Between the trimmed V and J ends, which lost 2 bases and 6 bases, there was a span of 16 bases. The CDR3 covers 14 residues. CDR3 DNA: TGCAGCGTTGAATGGGGGCAGGCGCCCGCTGAAGCTTTCTTT. Protein product: CSVEWGQAPAEAFF.

The chain uses TRBV19 and TRBJ2-3, with TRBD2 matching 10 bases. This CDR3 has 16 residues. The V gene end was trimmed by 6 bases and the J gene end by 1 base; junction bases not matched to a gene: 7. Germline V gene sequence: CDR1 LNHDA, CDR2 SQIVND (reference sequence). Written as DNA, the CDR3 is TGTGCCAGTAGCCGCACCACTAGCGGGGGCACAGATACGCAGTATTTT. Its translation: CASSRTTSGGTDTQYF. Using reference TRBV19 and TRBJ2-3 for the parts outside the CDR3, the full variable domain is DGGITQSPKYLFRKEGQNVTLSCEQNLNHDAMYWYRQDPGQGLRLIYYSQIVNDFQKGDIAEGYSVSREKKESFPLTVTSAQKNPTAFYLCASSRTTSGGTDTQYFGPGTRLTVL.

The rearrangement links TRBV6-6 to TRBJ2-1; no clear D. In germline, CDR1 is MNHNY, CDR2 SVGAGI (reference sequence). V gave up 6 bases and J gave up 10 bases, with 19 bases separating them. The CDR3 is made up of 14 amino acids. The DNA for the CDR3 is TGTGCCAGCAGCCCCGCCAACGCGGCAATAGAGCAGTTCTTC. Translation: CASSPANAAIEQFF.

This rearrangement joins TRBV5-1 to TRBJ2-5; possibly TRBD2 for D (6 bases). There are 14 residues in the CDR3. V gave up 0 bases and J gave up 1 base, with 7 bases separating them. The germline V gene encodes CDR1 SGHRS and CDR2 YFSETQ. Written as DNA, the CDR3 is TGCGCCAGCAGCTTGGTTAGCGGCCAAGAGACCCAGTACTTC. It yields the protein CASSLVSGQETQYF.